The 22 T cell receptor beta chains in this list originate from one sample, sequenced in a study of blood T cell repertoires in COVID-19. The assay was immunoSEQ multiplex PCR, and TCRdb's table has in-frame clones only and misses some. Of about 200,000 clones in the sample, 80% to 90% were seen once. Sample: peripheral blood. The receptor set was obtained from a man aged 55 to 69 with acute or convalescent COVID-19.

The CDR3: CASSQGAGYGNTIYF. The CDR3 DNA is TGCGCCAGCAGCCAAGGGGCGGGCTACGGAAACACCATATATTTT. The J gene is TRBJ1-3, the V gene TRBV4-1; D not resolved. Trimming shortened V by 1 base and J by 4 bases, and 11 bases separated the two germline ends. Germline V CDR1 and CDR2: MGHRA, YSYEKL. CDR3 length: 15 residues.

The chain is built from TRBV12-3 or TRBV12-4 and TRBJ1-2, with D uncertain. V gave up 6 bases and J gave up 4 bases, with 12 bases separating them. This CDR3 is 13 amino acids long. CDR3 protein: CASRPTEFYGYTF. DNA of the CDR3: TGTGCCAGCAGGCCTACAGAGTTCTATGGCTACACCTTC.

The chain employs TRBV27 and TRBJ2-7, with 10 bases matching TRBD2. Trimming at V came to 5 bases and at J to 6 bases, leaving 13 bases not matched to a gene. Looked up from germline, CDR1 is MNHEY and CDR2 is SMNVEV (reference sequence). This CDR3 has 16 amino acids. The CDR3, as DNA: TGTGCCAGCAGTCCTAGGGGGCGCCTAGCGGGAGTCGAGCAGTACTTC. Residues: CASSPRGRLAGVEQYF.

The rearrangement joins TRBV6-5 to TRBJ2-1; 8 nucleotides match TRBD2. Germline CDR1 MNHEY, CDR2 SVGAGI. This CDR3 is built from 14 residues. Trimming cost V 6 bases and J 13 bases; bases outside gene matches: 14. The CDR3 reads CASSPGGGLSRQFF. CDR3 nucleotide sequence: TGTGCCAGCAGCCCCGGGGGGGGCCTATCAAGACAGTTCTTC.

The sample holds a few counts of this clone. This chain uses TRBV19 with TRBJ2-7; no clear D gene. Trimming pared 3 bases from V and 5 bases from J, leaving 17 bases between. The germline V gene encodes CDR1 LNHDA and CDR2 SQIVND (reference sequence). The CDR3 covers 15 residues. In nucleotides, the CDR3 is TGTGCCAGTAGTATTCAAGCAGGTTCCCCGGACGAGCAGTACTTC. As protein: CASSIQAGSPDEQYF. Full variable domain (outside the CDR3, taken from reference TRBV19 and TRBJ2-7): DGGITQSPKYLFRKEGQNVTLSCEQNLNHDAMYWYRQDPGQGLRLIYYSQIVNDFQKGDIAEGYSVSREKKESFPLTVTSAQKNPTAFYLCASSIQAGSPDEQYFGPGTRLTVT.

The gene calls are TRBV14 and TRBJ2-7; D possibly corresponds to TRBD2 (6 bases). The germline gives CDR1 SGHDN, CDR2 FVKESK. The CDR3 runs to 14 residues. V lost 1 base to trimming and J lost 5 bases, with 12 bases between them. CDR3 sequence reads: CASSQGRGDDEQYF. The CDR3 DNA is TGTGCCAGCAGCCAAGGGAGGGGTGACGACGAGCAGTACTTC.

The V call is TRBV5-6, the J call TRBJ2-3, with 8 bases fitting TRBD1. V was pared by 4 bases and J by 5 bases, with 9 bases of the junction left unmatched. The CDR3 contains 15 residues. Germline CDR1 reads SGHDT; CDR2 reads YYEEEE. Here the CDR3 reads CASSPGTGRGDTQYF. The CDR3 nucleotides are TGTGCCAGCAGCCCGGGGACAGGTCGGGGAGATACGCAGTATTTT.

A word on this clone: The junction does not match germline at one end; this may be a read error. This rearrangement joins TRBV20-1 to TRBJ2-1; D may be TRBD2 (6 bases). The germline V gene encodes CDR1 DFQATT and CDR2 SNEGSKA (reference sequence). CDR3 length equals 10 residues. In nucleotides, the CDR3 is TGCAGTGTTAGAAGGCAGGGAGGTTTCTTC. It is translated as CSVRRQGGFF.

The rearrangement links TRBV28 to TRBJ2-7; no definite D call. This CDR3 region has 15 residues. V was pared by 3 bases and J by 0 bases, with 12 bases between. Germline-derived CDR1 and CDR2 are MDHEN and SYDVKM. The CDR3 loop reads CASSFITESSYEQYF. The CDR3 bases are TGTGCCAGCAGTTTCATAACGGAGTCCTCCTACGAGCAGTACTTC.

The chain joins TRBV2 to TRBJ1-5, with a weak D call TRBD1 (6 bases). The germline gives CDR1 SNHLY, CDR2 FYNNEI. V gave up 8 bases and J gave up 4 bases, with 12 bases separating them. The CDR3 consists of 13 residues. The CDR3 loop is CASSRDKNQPQHF. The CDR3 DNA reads TGTGCCAGCTCTCGGGACAAAAATCAGCCCCAGCATTTT.

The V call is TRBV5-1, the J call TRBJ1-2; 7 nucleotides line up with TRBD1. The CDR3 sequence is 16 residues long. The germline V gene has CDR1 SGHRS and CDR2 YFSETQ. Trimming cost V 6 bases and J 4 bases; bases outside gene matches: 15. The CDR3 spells CASTLNSGTAAYGYTF. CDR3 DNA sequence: TGCGCCAGCACCCTAAACTCCGGGACAGCGGCCTATGGCTACACCTTC. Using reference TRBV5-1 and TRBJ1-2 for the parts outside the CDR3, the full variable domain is KAGVTQTPRYLIKTRGQQVTLSCSPISGHRSVSWYQQTPGQGLQFLFEYFSETQRNKGNFPGRFSGRQFSNSRSEMNVSTLELGDSALYLCASTLNSGTAAYGYTFGSGTRLTVV.

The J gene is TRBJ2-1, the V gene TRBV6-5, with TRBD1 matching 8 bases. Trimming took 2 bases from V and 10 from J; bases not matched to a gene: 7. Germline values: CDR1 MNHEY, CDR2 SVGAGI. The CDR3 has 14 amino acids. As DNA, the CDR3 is TGTGCCAGCAGTTACCCGGGACAGGCTCGGGAGCAGTTCTTC. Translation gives CASSYPGQAREQFF.

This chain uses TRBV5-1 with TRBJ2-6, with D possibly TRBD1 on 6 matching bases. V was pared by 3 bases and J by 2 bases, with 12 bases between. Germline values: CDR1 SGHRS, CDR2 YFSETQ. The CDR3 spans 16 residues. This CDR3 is CASSSNTGTGANVLTF. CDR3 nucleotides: TGCGCCAGCAGCTCAAACACAGGGACTGGGGCCAACGTCCTGACTTTC.

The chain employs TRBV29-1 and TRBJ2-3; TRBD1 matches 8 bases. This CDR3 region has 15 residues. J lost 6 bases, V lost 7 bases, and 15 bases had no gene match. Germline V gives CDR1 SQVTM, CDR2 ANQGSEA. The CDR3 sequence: CSAESGQGSFDTQYF. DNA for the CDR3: TGCAGCGCCGAGTCCGGACAGGGAAGTTTTGATACGCAGTATTTT.

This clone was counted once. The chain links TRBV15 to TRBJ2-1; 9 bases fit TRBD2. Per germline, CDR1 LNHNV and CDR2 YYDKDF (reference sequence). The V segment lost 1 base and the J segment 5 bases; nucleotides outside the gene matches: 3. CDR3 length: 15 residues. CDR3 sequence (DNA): TGTGCCACCAGCAGAGGCGGGGGGGGAAACAATGAGCAGTTCTTC. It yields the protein CATSRGGGGNNEQFF.

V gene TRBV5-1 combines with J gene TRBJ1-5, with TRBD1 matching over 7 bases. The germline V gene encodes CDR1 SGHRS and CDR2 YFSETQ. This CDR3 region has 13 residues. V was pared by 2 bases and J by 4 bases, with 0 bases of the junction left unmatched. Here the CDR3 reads CASSLQGNQPQHF. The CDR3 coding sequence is TGCGCCAGCAGCTTACAGGGGAATCAGCCCCAGCATTTT.

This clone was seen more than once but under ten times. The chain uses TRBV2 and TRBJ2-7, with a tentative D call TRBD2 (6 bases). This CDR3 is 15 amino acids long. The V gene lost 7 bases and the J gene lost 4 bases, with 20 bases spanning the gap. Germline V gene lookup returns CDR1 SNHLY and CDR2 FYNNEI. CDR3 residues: CASKASALLDYEQYF. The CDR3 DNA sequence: TGTGCCAGCAAGGCTAGCGCTCTTCTCGATTACGAGCAGTACTTC. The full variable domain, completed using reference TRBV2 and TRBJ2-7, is EPEVTQTPSHQVTQMGQEVILRCVPISNHLYFYWYRQILGQKVEFLVSFYNNEISEKSEIFDDQFSVERPDGSNFTLKIRSTKLEDSAMYFCASKASALLDYEQYFGPGTRLTVT.

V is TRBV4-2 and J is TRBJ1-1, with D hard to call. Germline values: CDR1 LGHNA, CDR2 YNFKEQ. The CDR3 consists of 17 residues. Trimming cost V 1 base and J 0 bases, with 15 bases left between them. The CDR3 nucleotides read TGTGCCAGCAGCCAAGCACGGAGTATCATCATGAACACTGAAGCTTTCTTT. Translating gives CASSQARSIIMNTEAFF.

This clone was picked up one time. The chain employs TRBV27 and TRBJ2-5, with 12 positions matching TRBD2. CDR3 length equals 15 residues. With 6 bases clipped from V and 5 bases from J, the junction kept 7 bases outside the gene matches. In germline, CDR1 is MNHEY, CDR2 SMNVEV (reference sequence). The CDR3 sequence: CASRGLAGRLETQYF. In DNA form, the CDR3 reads TGTGCCAGCAGAGGACTAGCGGGAAGGTTGGAGACCCAGTACTTC.

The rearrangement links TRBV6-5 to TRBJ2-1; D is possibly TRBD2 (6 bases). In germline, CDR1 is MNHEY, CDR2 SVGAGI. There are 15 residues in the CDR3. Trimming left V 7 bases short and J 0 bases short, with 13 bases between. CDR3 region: CASTYQGLSYNEQFF. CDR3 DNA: TGTGCCAGCACCTACCAGGGACTCTCCTACAATGAGCAGTTCTTC.

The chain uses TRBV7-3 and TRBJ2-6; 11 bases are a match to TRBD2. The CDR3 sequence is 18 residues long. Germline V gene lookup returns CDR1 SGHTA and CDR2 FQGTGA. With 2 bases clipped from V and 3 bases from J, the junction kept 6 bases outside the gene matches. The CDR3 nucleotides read TGTGCCAGCAGCTTAGGGCTAGCGGGAGGATTTGGGGCCAACGTCCTGACTTTC. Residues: CASSLGLAGGFGANVLTF. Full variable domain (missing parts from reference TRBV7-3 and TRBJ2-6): GAGVSQTPSNKVTEKGKYVELRCDPISGHTALYWYRQSLGQGPEFLIYFQGTGAADDSGLPNDRFFAVRPEGSVSTLKIQRTERGDSAVYLCASSLGLAGGFGANVLTFGAGSRLTVL.

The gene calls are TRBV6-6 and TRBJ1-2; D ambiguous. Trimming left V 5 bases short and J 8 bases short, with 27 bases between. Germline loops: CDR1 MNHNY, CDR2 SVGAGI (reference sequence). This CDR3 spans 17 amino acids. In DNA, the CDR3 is TGTGCCAGCAGTCCCAGGCGGGGTGGGTGGGCAGGCGTCGGCTACACCTTC. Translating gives CASSPRRGGWAGVGYTF.